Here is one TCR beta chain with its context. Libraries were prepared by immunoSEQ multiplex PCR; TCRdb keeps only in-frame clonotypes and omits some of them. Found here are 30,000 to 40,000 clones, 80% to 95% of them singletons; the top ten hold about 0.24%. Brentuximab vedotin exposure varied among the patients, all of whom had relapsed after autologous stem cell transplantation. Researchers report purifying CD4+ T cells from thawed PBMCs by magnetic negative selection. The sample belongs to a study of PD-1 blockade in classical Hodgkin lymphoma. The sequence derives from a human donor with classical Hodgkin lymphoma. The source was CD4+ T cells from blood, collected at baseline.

The CDR3 nucleotides read TGTGCCAGCAGCCCAGGACTAGCAGATACGCAGTATTTT. It specifies CASSPGLADTQYF. The chain couples TRBV7-2 to TRBJ2-3; 7 bases align to TRBD2. The length of the CDR3 is 13 residues. Germline trimming cut 5 bases from V and 4 bases from J; bases unmatched to any gene: 3. CDR1 is SGHTA and CDR2 is FQGNSA in the germline V gene.